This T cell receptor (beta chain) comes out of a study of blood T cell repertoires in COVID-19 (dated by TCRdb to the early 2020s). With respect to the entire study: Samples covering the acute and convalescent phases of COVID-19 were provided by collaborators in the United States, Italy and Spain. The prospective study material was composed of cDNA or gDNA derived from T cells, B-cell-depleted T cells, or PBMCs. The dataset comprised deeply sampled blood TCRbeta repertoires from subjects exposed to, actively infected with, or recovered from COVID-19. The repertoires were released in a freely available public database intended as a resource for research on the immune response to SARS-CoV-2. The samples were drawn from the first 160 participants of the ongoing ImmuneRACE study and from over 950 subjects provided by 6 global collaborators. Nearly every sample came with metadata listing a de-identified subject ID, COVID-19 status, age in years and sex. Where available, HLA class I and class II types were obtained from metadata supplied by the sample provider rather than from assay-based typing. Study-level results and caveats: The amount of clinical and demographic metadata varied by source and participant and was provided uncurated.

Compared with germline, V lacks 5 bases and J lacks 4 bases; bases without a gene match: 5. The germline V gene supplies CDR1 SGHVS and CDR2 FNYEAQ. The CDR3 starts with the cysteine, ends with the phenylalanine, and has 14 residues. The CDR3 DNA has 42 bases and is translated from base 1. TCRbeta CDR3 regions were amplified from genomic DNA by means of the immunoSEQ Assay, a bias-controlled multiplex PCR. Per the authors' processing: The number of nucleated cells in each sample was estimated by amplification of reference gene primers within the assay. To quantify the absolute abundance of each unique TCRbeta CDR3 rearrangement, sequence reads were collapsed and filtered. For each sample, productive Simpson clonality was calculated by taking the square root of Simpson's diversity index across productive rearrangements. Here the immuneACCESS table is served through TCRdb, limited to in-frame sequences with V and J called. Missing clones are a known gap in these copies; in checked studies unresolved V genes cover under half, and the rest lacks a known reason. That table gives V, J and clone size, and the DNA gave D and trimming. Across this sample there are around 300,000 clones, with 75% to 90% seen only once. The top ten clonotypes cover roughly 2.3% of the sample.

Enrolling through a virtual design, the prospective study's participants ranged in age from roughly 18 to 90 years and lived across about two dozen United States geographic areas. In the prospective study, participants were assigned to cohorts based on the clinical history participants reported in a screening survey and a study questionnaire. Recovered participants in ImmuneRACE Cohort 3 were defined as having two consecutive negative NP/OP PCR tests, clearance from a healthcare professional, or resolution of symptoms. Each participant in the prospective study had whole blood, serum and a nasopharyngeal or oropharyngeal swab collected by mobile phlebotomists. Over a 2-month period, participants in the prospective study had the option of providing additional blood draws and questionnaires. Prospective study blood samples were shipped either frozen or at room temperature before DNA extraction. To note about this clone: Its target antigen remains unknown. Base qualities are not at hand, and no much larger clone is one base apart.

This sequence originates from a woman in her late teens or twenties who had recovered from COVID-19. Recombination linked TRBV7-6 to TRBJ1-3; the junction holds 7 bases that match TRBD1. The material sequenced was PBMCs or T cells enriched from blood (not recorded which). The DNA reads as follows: TGTGCCAGCAGCCAGACAGGGAGAGGAAACACCATATATTTT. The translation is CASSQTGRGNTIYF.